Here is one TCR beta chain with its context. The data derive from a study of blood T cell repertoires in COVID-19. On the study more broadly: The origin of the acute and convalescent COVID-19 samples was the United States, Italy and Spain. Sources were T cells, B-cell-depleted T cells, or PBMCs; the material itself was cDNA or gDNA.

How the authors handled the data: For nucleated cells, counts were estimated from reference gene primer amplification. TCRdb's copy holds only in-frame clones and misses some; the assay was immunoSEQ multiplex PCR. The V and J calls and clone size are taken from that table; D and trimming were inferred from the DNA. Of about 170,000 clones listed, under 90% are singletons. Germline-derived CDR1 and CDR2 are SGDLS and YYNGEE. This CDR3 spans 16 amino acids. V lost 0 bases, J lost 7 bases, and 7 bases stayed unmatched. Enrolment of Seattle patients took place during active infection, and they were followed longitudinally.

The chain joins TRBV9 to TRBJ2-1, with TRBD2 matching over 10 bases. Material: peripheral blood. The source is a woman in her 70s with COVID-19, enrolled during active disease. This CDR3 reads CASSVVPTSGQNEQFF. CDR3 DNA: TGTGCCAGCAGCGTAGTACCGACTAGCGGGCAAAATGAGCAGTTCTTC.